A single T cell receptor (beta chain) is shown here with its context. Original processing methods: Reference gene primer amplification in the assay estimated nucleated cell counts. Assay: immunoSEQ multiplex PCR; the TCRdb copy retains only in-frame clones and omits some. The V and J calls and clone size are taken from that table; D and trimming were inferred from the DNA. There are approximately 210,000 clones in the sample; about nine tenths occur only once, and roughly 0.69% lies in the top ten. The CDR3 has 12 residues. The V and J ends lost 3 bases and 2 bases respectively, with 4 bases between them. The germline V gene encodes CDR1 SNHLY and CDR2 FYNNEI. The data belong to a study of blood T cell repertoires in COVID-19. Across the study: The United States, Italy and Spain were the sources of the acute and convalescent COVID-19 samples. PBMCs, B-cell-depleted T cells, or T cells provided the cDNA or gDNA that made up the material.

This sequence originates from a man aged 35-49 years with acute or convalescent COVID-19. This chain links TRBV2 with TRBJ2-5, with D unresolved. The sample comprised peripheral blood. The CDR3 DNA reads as TGTGCCAGCAGTGACCTACAAGAGACCCAGTACTTC. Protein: CASSDLQETQYF.